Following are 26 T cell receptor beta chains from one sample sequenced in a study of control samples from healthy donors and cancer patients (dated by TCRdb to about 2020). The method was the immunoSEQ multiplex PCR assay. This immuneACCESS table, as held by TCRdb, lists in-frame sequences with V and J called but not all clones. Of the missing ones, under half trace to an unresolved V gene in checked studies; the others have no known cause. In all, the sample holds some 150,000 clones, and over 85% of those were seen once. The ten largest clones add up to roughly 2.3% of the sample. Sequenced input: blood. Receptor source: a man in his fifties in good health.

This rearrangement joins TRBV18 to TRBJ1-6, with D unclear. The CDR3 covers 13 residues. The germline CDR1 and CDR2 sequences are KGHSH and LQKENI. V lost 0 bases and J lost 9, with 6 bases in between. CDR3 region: CASSPPNFSPLHF. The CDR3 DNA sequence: TGTGCCAGCTCACCACCGAACTTTTCACCCCTCCACTTT.

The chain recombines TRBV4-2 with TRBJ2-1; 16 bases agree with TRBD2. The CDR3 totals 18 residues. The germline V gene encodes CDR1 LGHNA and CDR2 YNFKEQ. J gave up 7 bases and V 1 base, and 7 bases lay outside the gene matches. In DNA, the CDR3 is TGTGCCAGCAGCCAAGGGATGGGGACTAGCGGGAGGGCTAATGAGCAGTTCTTC. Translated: CASSQGMGTSGRANEQFF.

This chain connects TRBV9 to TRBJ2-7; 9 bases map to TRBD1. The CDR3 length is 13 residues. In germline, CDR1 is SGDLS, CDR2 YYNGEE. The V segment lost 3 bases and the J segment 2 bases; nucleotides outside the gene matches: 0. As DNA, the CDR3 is TGTGCCAGCAGCGGGGACAGGGCCTACGAGCAGTACTTC. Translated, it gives CASSGDRAYEQYF.

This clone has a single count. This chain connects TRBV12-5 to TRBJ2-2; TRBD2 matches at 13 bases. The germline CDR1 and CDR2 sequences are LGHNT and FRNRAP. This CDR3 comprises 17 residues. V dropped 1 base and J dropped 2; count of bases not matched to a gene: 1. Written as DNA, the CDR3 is TGTGCTAGTGGTTTGGGGACTAGCGGGAGAAACACCGGGGAGCTGTTTTTT. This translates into CASGLGTSGRNTGELFF.

The CDR3 loop reads CASSYGQNNEKLFF. CDR3 DNA sequence: TGTGCCAGCAGTTACGGGCAGAATAATGAAAAACTGTTTTTT. V is TRBV6-5 and J is TRBJ1-4; D remains ambiguous. The V end lost 2 bases, the J end lost 4 bases, and 8 bases lay between the germline ends. Germline V CDR1 and CDR2: MNHEY, SVGAGI. The CDR3 is made up of 14 amino acids.

The CDR3 DNA follows: TGTGCCAGCAGCTCTAGAGGGGGCCCCTATAATTCACCCCTCCACTTT. Residues: CASSSRGGPYNSPLHF. The J gene is TRBJ1-6, the V gene TRBV3-1 (or the pseudogene TRBV3-2), with TRBD1 identical over 7 bases. V lost 5 bases, J lost 2 bases, and 6 bases stayed unmatched. The CDR3 consists of 16 residues. Germline values: CDR1 LGHDT, CDR2 YNNKEL (reference sequence).

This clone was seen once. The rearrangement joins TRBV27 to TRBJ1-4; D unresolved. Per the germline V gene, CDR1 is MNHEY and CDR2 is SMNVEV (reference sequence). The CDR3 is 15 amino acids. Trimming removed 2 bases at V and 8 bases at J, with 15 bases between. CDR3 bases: TGTGCCAGCAGTTTAGGGCGGGTCAGTAGGGAAAAACTGTTTTTT. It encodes CASSLGRVSREKLFF.

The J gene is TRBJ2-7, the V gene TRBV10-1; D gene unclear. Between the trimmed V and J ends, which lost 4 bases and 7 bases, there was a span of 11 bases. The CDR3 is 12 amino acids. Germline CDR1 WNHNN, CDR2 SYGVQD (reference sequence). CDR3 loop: CASSVGLREQYF. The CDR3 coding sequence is TGCGCCAGCAGTGTCGGGCTCCGGGAGCAGTACTTC.

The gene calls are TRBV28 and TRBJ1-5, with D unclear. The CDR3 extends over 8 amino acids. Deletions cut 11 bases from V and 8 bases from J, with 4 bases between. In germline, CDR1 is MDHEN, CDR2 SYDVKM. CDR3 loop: CAAKPQHF. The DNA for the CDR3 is TGTGCCGCTAAGCCCCAGCATTTT. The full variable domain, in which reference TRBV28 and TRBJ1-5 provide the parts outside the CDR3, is DVKVTQSSRYLVKRTGEKVFLECVQDMDHENMFWYRQDPGLGLRLIYFSYDVKMKEKGDIPEGYSVSREKKERFSLILESASTNQTSMYLCAAKPQHFGDGTRLSIL.

The CDR3 DNA sequence: TGTGCCAGCAGTTCCGCAGGGGGCGGTACGCAGTATTTT. This translates into CASSSAGGGTQYF. V gene TRBV5-4 combines with J gene TRBJ2-3, with TRBD1 identical over 8 bases. This CDR3 is 13 amino acids long. V was pared by 5 bases and J by 8 bases, with 7 bases of the junction left unmatched. The germline CDR1 and CDR2 sequences are SGHNT and YYREEE (reference sequence).

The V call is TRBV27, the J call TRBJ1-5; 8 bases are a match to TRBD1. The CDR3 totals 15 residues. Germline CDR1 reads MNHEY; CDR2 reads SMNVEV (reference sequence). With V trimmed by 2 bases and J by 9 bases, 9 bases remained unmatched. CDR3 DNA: TGTGCCAGCAGTTTAAAGGGACAGGCCCAATGGCCCCAGCATTTT. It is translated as CASSLKGQAQWPQHF.

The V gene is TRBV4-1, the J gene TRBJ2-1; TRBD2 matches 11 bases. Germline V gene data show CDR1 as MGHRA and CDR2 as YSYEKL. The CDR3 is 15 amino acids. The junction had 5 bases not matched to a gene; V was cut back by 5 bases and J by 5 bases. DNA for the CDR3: TGCGCCAGCAGCAATCCGGGACTAGCGGACAATGAGCAGTTCTTC. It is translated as CASSNPGLADNEQFF.

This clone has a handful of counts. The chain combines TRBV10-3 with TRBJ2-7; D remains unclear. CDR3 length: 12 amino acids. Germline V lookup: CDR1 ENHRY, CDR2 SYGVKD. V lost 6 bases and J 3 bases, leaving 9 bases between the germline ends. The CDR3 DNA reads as TGTGCCATCAGGAGACCCAACTACGAGCAGTACTTC. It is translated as CAIRRPNYEQYF.

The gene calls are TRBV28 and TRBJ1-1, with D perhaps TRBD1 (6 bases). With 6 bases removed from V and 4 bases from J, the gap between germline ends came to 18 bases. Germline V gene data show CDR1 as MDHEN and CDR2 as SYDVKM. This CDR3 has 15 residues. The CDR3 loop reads CASRAWGGLGTEAFF. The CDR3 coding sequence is TGTGCCAGCAGGGCCTGGGGGGGGCTGGGCACTGAAGCTTTCTTT.

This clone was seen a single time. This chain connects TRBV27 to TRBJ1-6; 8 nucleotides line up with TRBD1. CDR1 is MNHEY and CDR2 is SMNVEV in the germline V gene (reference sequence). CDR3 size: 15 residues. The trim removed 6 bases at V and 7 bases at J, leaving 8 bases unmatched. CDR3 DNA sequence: TGTGCCAGCAGATCCGGCTGGACAGGGAATTCACCCCTCCACTTT. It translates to CASRSGWTGNSPLHF.

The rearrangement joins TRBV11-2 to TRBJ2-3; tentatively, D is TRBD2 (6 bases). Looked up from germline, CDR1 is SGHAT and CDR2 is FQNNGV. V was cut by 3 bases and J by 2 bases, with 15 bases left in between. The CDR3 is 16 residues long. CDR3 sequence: CASSLGLVKNTDTQYF. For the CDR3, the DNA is TGTGCCAGCAGCTTGGGACTCGTGAAGAACACAGATACGCAGTATTTT.

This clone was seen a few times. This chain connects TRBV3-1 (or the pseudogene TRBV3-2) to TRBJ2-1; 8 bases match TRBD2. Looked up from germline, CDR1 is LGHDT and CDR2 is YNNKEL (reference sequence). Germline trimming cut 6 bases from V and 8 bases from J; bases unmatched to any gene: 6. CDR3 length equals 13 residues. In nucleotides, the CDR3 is TGTGCCAGCAGTCTACTAGCGGTCCATGAGCAGTTCTTC. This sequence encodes CASSLLAVHEQFF.

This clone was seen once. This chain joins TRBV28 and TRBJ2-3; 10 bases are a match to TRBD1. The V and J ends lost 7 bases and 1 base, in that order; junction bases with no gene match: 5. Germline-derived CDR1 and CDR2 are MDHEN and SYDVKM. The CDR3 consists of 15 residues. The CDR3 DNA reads TGTGCCAGCACGACAGGGGGCATCGGCACAGATACGCAGTATTTT. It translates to CASTTGGIGTDTQYF.

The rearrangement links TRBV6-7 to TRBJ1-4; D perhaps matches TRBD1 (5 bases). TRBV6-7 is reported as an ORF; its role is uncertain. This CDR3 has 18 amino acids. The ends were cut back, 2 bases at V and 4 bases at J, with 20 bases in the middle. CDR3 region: CASSYPADKKVSNEKLFF. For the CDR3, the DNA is TGTGCCAGCAGTTACCCTGCGGACAAGAAAGTGAGTAATGAAAAACTGTTTTTT.

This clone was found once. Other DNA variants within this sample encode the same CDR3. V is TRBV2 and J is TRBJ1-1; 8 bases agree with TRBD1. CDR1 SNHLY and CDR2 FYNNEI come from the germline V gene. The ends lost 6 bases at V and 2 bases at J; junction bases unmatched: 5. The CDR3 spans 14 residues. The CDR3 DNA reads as TGTGCCAGCAGCCCGACAGGGGCCAACACTGAAGCTTTCTTT. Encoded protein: CASSPTGANTEAFF. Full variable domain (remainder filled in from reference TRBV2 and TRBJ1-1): EPEVTQTPSHQVTQMGQEVILRCVPISNHLYFYWYRQILGQKVEFLVSFYNNEISEKSEIFDDQFSVERPDGSNFTLKIRSTKLEDSAMYFCASSPTGANTEAFFGQGTRLTVV.

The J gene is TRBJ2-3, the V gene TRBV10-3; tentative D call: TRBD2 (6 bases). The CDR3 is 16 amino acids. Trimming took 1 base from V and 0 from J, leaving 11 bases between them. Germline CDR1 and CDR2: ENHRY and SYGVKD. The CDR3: CAISEFKRASTDTQYF. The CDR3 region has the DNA TGTGCCATCAGTGAGTTTAAGCGGGCTAGCACAGATACGCAGTATTTT.

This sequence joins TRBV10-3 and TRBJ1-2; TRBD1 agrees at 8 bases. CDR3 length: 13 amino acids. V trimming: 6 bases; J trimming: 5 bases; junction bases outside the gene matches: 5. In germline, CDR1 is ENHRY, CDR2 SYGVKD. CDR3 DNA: TGTGCCATCAGCGAGACAGGGGATTATGGCTACACCTTC. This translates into CAISETGDYGYTF.

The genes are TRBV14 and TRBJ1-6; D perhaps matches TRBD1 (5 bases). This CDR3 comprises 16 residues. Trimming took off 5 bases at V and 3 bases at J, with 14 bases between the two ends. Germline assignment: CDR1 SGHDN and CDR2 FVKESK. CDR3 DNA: TGTGCCAGCAGCTTATCCGGGACCTTCTATAATTCACCCCTCCACTTT. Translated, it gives CASSLSGTFYNSPLHF. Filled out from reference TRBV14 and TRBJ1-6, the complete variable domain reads EAGVTQFPSHSVIEKGQTVTLRCDPISGHDNLYWYRRVMGKEIKFLLHFVKESKQDESGMPNNRFLAERTGGTYSTLKVQPAELEDSGVYFCASSLSGTFYNSPLHFGNGTRLTVT.

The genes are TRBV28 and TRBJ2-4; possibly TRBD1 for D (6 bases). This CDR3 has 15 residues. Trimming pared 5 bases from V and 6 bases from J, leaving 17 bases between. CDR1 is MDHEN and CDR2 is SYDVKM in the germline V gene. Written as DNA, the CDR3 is TGTGCCAGCAGTCTGATGACCGGGACAAGAAACATTCAGTACTTC. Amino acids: CASSLMTGTRNIQYF.

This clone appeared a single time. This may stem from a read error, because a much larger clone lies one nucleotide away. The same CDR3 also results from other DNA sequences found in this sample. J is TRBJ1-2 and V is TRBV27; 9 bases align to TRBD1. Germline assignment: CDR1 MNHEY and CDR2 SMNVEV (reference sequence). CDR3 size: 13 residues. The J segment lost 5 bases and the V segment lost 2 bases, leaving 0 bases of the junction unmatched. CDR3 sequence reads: CASSLGTGYGYTF. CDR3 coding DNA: TGTGCCAGCAGTTTAGGGACAGGGTATGGCTACACCTTC.

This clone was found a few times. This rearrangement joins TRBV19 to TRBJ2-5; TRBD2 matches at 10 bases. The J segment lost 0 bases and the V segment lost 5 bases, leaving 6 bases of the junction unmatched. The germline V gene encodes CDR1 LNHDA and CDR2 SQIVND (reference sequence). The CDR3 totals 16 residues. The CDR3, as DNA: TGTGCCAGTAGTGGAACTAGCGGGATGTACCAAGAGACCCAGTACTTC. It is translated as CASSGTSGMYQETQYF.